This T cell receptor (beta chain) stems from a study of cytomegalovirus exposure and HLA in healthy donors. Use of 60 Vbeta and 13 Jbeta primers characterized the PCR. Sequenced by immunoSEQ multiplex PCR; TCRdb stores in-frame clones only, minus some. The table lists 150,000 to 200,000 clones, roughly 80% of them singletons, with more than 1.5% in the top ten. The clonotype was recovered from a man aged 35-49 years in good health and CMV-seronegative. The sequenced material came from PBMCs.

The CDR3 loop reads CASSGTGGKDTQYF. CDR3 bases: TGTGCCAGCAGCGGGACAGGGGGCAAAGATACGCAGTATTTT. This rearrangement joins TRBV2 to TRBJ2-3, with 12 positions matching TRBD1. Losses at the gene ends were 6 bases for V and 5 bases for J; bases not matched to a gene: 3. CDR3 length: 14 amino acids. CDR1 and CDR2 (germline): SNHLY, FYNNEI.